This T cell receptor beta chain emerged from a study of cytomegalovirus exposure and HLA in healthy donors. About the study: Genotyping showed around 81% of almost 400 donors falling in the Caucasian-associated ancestry cluster.

PCR employed 60 Vbeta and 13 Jbeta primers. Original analysis: Approximately 9.9 million of around 85 million unique TCR beta chains were shared, per a later count. Sequencing was performed with immunoSEQ multiplex PCR; in TCRdb, only in-frame clones are kept and a portion is missing. D and trimming were read from the DNA, whereas the V and J calls and clone size are those reported in that table. The sample carries 130,000 or so clones, around four fifths recorded once. J gave up 3 bases and V 2 bases, and 0 bases lay outside the gene matches. The CDR3 is 13 amino acids. Germline assignment: CDR1 SGHAT and CDR2 FQNNGV.

The chain has TRBV11-2 and TRBJ1-2; 7 bases are shared with TRBD1. Source material: PBMCs. This sequence was found in a woman aged 40 to 49 in good health and CMV-seropositive. The CDR3 here is CASSLTGDYGYTF. The DNA for the CDR3 is TGTGCCAGCAGCTTAACAGGGGACTATGGCTACACCTTC.